A selection of T cell receptor beta chains follows, all from one sample in a study of STAT5B mutations in CD4+ large granular lymphocyte leukemia. Sequencing was performed with immunoSEQ multiplex PCR; in TCRdb, only in-frame clones are kept and a portion is missing. The repertoire holds more than 35,000 clones, with 65% to 90% as singletons. Sequencing was done on a sample of CD4+ T cells from blood buffy coats. The receptors here all came from a human donor in good health. CDR3s include the opening cysteine and the closing phenylalanine or tryptophan. D genes are given only for firm matches. Expanded clones are given a class, and other clones once, few, many or no size at all.

clone size: few; V gene: TRBV10-1; J gene: TRBJ2-2; D gene: .; CDR3 DNA: TGCGCCAGCAGTGACGGAACCGGGGAGCTGTTTTTT; CDR3 protein: CASSDGTGELFF
clone size: .; V gene: TRBV6-5; J gene: TRBJ2-2; D gene: TRBD1; CDR3 DNA: TGTGCCAGCAGCGAACTCAGGACAGGGATCGGGGAGCTGTTTTTT; CDR3 protein: CASSELRTGIGELFF
clone size: .; V gene: TRBV7-6; J gene: TRBJ2-1; D gene: .; CDR3 DNA: TGTGCCAGCAGCTTAGAGGTGGGAAGCTCCTACAATGAGCAGTTCTTC; CDR3 protein: CASSLEVGSSYNEQFF
clone size: .; V gene: TRBV19; J gene: TRBJ2-7; D gene: .; CDR3 DNA: TGTGCCAGTAGTGGAGGAACAGGGAGGGGCGAGCAGTACTTC; CDR3 protein: CASSGGTGRGEQYF
clone size: once; V gene: TRBV11-2; J gene: TRBJ1-1; D gene: .; CDR3 DNA: TGTGCCAGCAGCTTGGACGCTGAAGCTTTCTTT; CDR3 protein: CASSLDAEAFF
clone size: .; V gene: TRBV19; J gene: TRBJ2-2; D gene: .; CDR3 DNA: TGTGCCAGTAGTAAACAGAACACCGGGGAGCTGTTTTTT; CDR3 protein: CASSKQNTGELFF
clone size: .; V gene: TRBV7-6; J gene: TRBJ2-2; D gene: TRBD1; CDR3 DNA: TGTGCCAGCAGCACTGGACAGGGTGGGACCGGGGAGCTGTTTTTT; CDR3 protein: CASSTGQGGTGELFF
clone size: .; V gene: TRBV5-4; J gene: TRBJ1-3; D gene: .; CDR3 DNA: TGTGCCAGCAGCGGGAGGCAGGGCCCTATTAGCTCTGGAAACACCATATATTTT; CDR3 protein: CASSGRQGPISSGNTIYF
clone size: .; V gene: TRBV2; J gene: TRBJ2-1; D gene: .; CDR3 DNA: TGTGCCAGCAGTCCAGAGACTAGTTGGCAGTTCTTC; CDR3 protein: CASSPETSWQFF
clone size: .; V gene: TRBV19; J gene: TRBJ2-7; D gene: TRBD1; CDR3 DNA: TGTGCCAGTAGTAGAGGGGGCCACGAGCAGTACTTC; CDR3 protein: CASSRGGHEQYF
clone size: .; V gene: TRBV11-3; J gene: TRBJ2-7; D gene: .; CDR3 DNA: TGTGCCAGCAGCTTAGAAATGGCCCAGGGGAACTACGAGCAGTACTTC; CDR3 protein: CASSLEMAQGNYEQYF
clone size: .; V gene: TRBV19; J gene: TRBJ1-6; D gene: TRBD1; CDR3 DNA: TGTGCCAGTAGTACTACCGGGACAGGGAGTTCACCCCTCCACTTT; CDR3 protein: CASSTTGTGSSPLHF
clone size: .; V gene: TRBV6-5; J gene: TRBJ1-1; D gene: .; CDR3 DNA: TGTGCCAGCAGTTACACAGAGAACACTGAAGCTTTCTTT; CDR3 protein: CASSYTENTEAFF
clone size: .; V gene: TRBV7-2; J gene: TRBJ1-5; D gene: .; CDR3 DNA: TGTGCCAGCAGCTTAGCGGCAATTAGTCAGCCCCAGCATTTT; CDR3 protein: CASSLAAISQPQHF
clone size: .; V gene: TRBV4-2; J gene: TRBJ2-4; D gene: .; CDR3 DNA: TGTGCCAGCAGCCAAGAAAGGTCCACCGGGGGTATAGGAGCCAAAAACATTCAGTACTTC; CDR3 protein: CASSQERSTGGIGAKNIQYF
clone size: .; V gene: TRBV29-1; J gene: TRBJ2-5; D gene: TRBD1; CDR3 DNA: TGCAGCGTTCGGGACAGCACCCAAGAGACCCAGTACTTC; CDR3 protein: CSVRDSTQETQYF
clone size: .; V gene: TRBV7-2; J gene: TRBJ2-2; D gene: .; CDR3 DNA: TGTGCCAGCAGCCGGGACCTCACCGGGGAGCTGTTTTTT; CDR3 protein: CASSRDLTGELFF
clone size: once; V gene: TRBV9; J gene: TRBJ1-5; D gene: .; CDR3 DNA: TGTGCCAGCAGTTCCCAGGGTAGCAATCAGCCCCAGCATTTT; CDR3 protein: CASSSQGSNQPQHF
clone size: .; V gene: TRBV9; J gene: TRBJ2-1; D gene: TRBD2; CDR3 DNA: TGTGCCAGCAGCACTAGCGGGGGGTCCTACAATGAGCAGTTCTTC; CDR3 protein: CASSTSGGSYNEQFF
clone size: .; V gene: TRBV7-9; J gene: TRBJ1-1; D gene: .; CDR3 DNA: TGTGCCAGCAGCACCCGCCGACAGGTTAACACTGAAGCTTTCTTT; CDR3 protein: CASSTRRQVNTEAFF
clone size: .; V gene: TRBV5-1; J gene: TRBJ2-1; D gene: .; CDR3 DNA: TGCGCCAGCAGCACCGACTGGGGTCGGAGCAATGAGCAGTTCTTC; CDR3 protein: CASSTDWGRSNEQFF
clone size: .; V gene: TRBV5-1; J gene: TRBJ1-5; D gene: .; CDR3 DNA: TGCGCCAGCAGCTTCCTAGGGGGTCAGCCCCAGCATTTT; CDR3 protein: CASSFLGGQPQHF
clone size: few; V gene: TRBV5-1; J gene: TRBJ2-7; D gene: TRBD1; CDR3 DNA: TGCGCCAGCAGCTCACAGGGGTACGAGCAGTACTTC; CDR3 protein: CASSSQGYEQYF
clone size: .; V gene: TRBV7-3; J gene: TRBJ2-5; D gene: .; CDR3 DNA: TGTGCCAGCAGCTTCAGAGGGGATCTTGGGGAGACCCAGTACTTC; CDR3 protein: CASSFRGDLGETQYF
clone size: .; V gene: TRBV28; J gene: TRBJ2-3; D gene: TRBD2; CDR3 DNA: TGTGCCAGCAGCTCCTACTCCGGGACTAGCGGGAGGATTAGCACAGATACGCAGTATTTT; CDR3 protein: CASSSYSGTSGRISTDTQYF
clone size: .; V gene: TRBV29-1; J gene: TRBJ1-2; D gene: .; CDR3 DNA: TGCAGCGTTGTTGGCGCACGGGGGGCCAACTATGGCTACACCTTC; CDR3 protein: CSVVGARGANYGYTF
clone size: .; V gene: TRBV12-5; J gene: TRBJ2-7; D gene: .; CDR3 DNA: TGTGCTAGTGGTTTGGTTGGTCAAACGGGACTCCGCTACGAGCAGTACTTC; CDR3 protein: CASGLVGQTGLRYEQYF
clone size: .; V gene: TRBV11-3; J gene: TRBJ2-1; D gene: .; CDR3 DNA: TGTGCCAGCAGCTTAGCGGACAATGAGCAGTTCTTC; CDR3 protein: CASSLADNEQFF
clone size: few; V gene: TRBV18; J gene: TRBJ1-4; D gene: .; CDR3 DNA: TGTGCCAGCTCACCGGGGGAAAAACTGTTTTTT; CDR3 protein: CASSPGEKLFF
clone size: once; V gene: TRBV27; J gene: TRBJ2-1; D gene: .; CDR3 DNA: TGTGCCAGCAGTCCCTGGACTCCCTACAATGAGCAGTTCTTC; CDR3 protein: CASSPWTPYNEQFF
clone size: .; V gene: TRBV2; J gene: TRBJ2-1; D gene: .; CDR3 DNA: TGTGCCAGCAGCAGCAGCTCCTACAATGAGCAGTTCTTC; CDR3 protein: CASSSSSYNEQFF
clone size: .; V gene: TRBV6-5; J gene: TRBJ2-7; D gene: TRBD1; CDR3 DNA: TGTGCCAGCAGTTCTCCGGGACAGGGAGTCGACGAGCAGTACTTC; CDR3 protein: CASSSPGQGVDEQYF
clone size: .; V gene: TRBV4-1; J gene: TRBJ2-1; D gene: .; CDR3 DNA: TGCGCCAGCAGCCAAGCGGCCGGGTTGAGCAATGAGCAGTTCTTC; CDR3 protein: CASSQAAGLSNEQFF
clone size: once; V gene: TRBV5-1; J gene: TRBJ1-5; D gene: .; CDR3 DNA: TGCGCCAGCAGCCCGGGGGGCAATCAGCCCCAGCATTTT; CDR3 protein: CASSPGGNQPQHF
clone size: .; V gene: TRBV28; J gene: TRBJ1-1; D gene: .; CDR3 DNA: TGTGCCAGCAGTGGGACCCCCGACCTTCCCACTGAAGCTTTCTTT; CDR3 protein: CASSGTPDLPTEAFF
clone size: .; V gene: TRBV7-7; J gene: TRBJ2-5; D gene: .; CDR3 DNA: TGTGCCAGCAGCACACAGGGTGAGGAGACCCAGTACTTC; CDR3 protein: CASSTQGEETQYF
clone size: .; V gene: TRBV30; J gene: TRBJ1-4; D gene: .; CDR3 DNA: TGTGCCTGGAGTGTACCCCGGGACGGACTAAGGAATGAAAAACTGTTTTTT; CDR3 protein: CAWSVPRDGLRNEKLFF
clone size: .; V gene: TRBV19; J gene: TRBJ1-3; D gene: .; CDR3 DNA: TGTGCCAGTAGTATGGGCAGCTCCCTCTCTGGAAACACCATATATTTT; CDR3 protein: CASSMGSSLSGNTIYF
clone size: few; V gene: TRBV9; J gene: TRBJ2-1; D gene: TRBD2; CDR3 DNA: TGTGCCAGCAGCCCCACTAGCGGCTATAGCTCCTACAATGAGCAGTTCTTC; CDR3 protein: CASSPTSGYSSYNEQFF
clone size: .; V gene: TRBV27; J gene: TRBJ1-5; D gene: .; CDR3 DNA: TGTGCCAGCAGTTTATCAGGGGTTAGCAATCAGCCCCAGCATTTT; CDR3 protein: CASSLSGVSNQPQHF
clone size: .; V gene: TRBV7-9; J gene: TRBJ2-7; D gene: .; CDR3 DNA: TGTGCCAGCAGCAAATGGGGGCAGGGAGTAGGCGAGCAGTACTTC; CDR3 protein: CASSKWGQGVGEQYF
clone size: .; V gene: TRBV19; J gene: TRBJ2-7; D gene: .; CDR3 DNA: TGTGCCAGTAGTATAGATAGCACAGCGTACGAGCAGTACTTC; CDR3 protein: CASSIDSTAYEQYF